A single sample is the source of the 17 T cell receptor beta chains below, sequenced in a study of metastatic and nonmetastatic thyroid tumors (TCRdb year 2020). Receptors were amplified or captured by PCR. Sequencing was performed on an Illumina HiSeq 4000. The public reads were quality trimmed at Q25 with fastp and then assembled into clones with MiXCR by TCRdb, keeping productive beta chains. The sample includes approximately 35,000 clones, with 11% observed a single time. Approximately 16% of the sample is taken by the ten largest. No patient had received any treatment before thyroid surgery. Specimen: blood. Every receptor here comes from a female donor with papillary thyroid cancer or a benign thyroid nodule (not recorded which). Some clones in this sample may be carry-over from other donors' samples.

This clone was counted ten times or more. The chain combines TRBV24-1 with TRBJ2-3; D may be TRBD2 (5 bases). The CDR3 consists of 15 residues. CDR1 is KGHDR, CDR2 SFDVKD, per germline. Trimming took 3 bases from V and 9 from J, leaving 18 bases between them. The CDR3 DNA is TGTGCCACCAGTGATGATAGGGCGGGTGGGGAAACGCAGTATTTT. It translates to CATSDDRAGGETQYF.

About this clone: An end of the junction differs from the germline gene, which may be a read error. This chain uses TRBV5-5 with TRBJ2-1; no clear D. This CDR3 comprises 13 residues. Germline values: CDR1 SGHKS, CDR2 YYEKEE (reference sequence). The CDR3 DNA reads TGTGTCAGCAGCTTATGGCCTAACAATGAGCAGTTCTTC. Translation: CVSSLWPNNEQFF.

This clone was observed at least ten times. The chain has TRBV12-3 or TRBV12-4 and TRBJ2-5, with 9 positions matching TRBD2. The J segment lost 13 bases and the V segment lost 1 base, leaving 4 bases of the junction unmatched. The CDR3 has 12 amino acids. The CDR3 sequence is CASSLVREGLYF. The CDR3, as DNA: TGTGCCAGCAGTTTAGTGCGGGAGGGTCTGTACTTC.

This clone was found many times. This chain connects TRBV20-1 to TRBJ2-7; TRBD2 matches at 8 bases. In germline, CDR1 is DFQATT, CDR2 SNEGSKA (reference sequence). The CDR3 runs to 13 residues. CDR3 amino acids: CRAGGSGTFEQYF. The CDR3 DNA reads TGCAGGGCGGGGGGTAGCGGGACATTCGAGCAGTACTTC.

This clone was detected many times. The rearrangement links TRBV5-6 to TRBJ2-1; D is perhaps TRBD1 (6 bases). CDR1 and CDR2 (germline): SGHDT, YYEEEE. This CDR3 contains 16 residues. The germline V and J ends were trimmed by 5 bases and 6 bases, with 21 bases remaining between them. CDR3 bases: TGTGCCAGCAGTGCAGATCCAGGGGCGACCTGCAATGAGCAGTTCTTC. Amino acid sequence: CASSADPGATCNEQFF.

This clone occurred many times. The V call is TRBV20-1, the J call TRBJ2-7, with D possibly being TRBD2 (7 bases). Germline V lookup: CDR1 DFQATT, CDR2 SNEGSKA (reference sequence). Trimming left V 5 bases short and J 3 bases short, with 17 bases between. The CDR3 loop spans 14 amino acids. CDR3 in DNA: TGCAGTGCTCCAATAAACAGGGAGGGCTACGAGCAGTACTTC. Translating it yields CSAPINREGYEQYF.

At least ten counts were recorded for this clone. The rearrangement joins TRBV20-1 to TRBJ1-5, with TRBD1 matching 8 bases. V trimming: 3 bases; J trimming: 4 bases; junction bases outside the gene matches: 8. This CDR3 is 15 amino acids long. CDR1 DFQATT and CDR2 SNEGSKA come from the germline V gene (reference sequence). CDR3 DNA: TGCAGTGCTAGCCCTGGACAGGGACCTAATCAGCCCCAGCATTTT. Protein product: CSASPGQGPNQPQHF.

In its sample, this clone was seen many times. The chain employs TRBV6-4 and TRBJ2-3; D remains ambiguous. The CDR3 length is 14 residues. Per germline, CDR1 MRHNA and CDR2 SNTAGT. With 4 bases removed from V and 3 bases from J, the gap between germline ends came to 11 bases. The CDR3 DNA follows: TGTGCCAGCAGTGTGACCCTACTAACAGATACGCAGTATTTT. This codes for CASSVTLLTDTQYF.

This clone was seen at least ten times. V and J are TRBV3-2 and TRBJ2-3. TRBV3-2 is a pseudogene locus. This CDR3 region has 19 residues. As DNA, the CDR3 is TGTGCCAGCAGCCTACACCCACACCTGGGGTATAATGGCACAGATACGCAGTATTTT. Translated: CASSLHPHLGYNGTDTQYF.

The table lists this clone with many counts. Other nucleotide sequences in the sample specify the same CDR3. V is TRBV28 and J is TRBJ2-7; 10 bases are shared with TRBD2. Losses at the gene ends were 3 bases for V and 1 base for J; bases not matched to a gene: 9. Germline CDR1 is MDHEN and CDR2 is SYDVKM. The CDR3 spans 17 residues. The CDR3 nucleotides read TGTGCCAGCAGTTTTCCGACCCTAGCGGGGGCGTCCTACGAGCAGTACTTC. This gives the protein CASSFPTLAGASYEQYF.

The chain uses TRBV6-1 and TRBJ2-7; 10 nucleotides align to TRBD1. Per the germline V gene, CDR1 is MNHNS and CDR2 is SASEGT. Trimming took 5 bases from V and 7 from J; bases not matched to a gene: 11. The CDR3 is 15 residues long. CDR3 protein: CASSPRTGGKKEQYF. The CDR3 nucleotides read TGTGCCAGCAGTCCCCGGACAGGGGGAAAGAAGGAGCAGTACTTC.

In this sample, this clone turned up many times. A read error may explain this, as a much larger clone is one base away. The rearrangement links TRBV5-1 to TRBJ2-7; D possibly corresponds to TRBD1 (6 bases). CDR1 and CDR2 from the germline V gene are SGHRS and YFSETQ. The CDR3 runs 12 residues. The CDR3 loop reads CAGSSEGGEQYF. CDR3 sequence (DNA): TGCGCCGGCAGCAGCGAAGGGGGCGAGCAGTACTTC.

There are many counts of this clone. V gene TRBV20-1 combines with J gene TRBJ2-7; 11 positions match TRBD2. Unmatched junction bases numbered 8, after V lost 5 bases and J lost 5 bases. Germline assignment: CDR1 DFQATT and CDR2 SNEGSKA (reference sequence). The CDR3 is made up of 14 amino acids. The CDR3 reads CSALAGGPTNEQYF. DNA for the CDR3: TGCAGTGCTTTAGCGGGAGGGCCTACGAACGAGCAGTACTTC.

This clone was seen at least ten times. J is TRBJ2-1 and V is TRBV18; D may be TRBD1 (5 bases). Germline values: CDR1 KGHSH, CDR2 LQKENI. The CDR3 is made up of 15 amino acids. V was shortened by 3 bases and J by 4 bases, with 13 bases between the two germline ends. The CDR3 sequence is CASSPGQGLYNEQFF. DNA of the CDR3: TGTGCCAGCTCACCGGGGCAGGGCCTTTACAATGAGCAGTTCTTC.

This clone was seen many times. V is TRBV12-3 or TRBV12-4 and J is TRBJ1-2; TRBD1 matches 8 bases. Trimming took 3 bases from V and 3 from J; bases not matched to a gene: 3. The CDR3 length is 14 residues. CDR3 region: CASSFRGLHYGYTF. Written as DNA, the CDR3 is TGTGCCAGCAGTTTCAGGGGGCTTCACTATGGCTACACCTTC.

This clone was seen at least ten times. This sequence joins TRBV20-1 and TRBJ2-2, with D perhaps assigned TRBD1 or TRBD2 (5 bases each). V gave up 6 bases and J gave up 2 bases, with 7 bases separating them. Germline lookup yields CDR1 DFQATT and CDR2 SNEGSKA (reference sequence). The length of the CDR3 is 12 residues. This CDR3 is CSAGENTGELFF. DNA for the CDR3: TGCAGTGCGGGGGAAAACACCGGGGAGCTGTTTTTT.

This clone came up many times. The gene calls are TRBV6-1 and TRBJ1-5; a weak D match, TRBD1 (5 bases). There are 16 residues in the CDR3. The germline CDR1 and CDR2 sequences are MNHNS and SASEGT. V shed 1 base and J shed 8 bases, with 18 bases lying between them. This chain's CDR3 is CASSEVGDGTWEPQHF. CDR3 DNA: TGTGCCAGCAGTGAAGTGGGGGACGGAACGTGGGAGCCCCAGCATTTT.